The clone carrying this TCR beta chain came up a few times. Its antigen is still unknown. These data come from a study of blood T cells in healthy people across ages. Regarding the study as a whole: Naive CD4+ cell counts and diversity both ran higher in long-lived than in aged donors.

Germline-derived CDR1 and CDR2 are MNHEY and SVGAGI. V lost 5 bases to trimming and J lost 3 bases, with 17 bases between them. This CDR3 has 15 residues. Alongside a J-beta primer mix, a sample-barcoded 5' primer served in a second PCR lasting roughly 6 to 12 cycles. MiXCR, run by TCRdb on the 5' RACE reads, gives a single entry per CDR3 protein. The sample has about 1.5 million distinct CDR3 sequences, approximately 39% seen once. This sequence was found in a woman younger than 30 in good health. This rearrangement joins TRBV6-5 to TRBJ2-7; no reliable D call. Specimen: blood. The chain's CDR3 is CASSESWSLGYEQYF. CDR3 bases: TGTGCCAGCAGTGAATCTTGGTCCTTGGGCTACGAGCAGTACTTC.